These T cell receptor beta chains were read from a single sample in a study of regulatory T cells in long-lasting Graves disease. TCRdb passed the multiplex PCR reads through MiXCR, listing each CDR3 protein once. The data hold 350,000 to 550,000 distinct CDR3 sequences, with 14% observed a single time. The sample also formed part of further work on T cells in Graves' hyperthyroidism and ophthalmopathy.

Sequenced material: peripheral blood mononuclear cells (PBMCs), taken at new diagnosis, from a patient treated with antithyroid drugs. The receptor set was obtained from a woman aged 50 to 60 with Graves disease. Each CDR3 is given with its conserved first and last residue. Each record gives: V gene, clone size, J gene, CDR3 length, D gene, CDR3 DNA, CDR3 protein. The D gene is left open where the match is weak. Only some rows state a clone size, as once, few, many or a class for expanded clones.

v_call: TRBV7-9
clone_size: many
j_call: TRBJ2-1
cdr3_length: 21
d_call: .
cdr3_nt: TGTGCCAGCAGCCCACCCGCCGGGACAGGGGCCCTAGCGGGAGCGAGAGATGAGCAGTTCTTC
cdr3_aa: CASSPPAGTGALAGARDEQFF

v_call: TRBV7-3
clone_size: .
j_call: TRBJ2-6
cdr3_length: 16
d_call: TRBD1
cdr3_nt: TGTGCCAGCAGCTTGACAGGGGTATCTGGGGCCAACGTCCTGACTTTC
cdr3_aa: CASSLTGVSGANVLTF

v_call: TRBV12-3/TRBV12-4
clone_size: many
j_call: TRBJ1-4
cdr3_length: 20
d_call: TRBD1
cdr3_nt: TGTGCCAGCAGTTTAGAACTCGGCAGGGGGCCGCTTATACCCACTGAAAAACTGTTTTTT
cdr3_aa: CASSLELGRGPLIPTEKLFF

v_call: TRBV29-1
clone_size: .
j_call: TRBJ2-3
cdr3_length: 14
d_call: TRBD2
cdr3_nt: TGCAGCGCGGGGTTTAGTCTAGCGGGGCATACGCAGTATTTT
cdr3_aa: CSAGFSLAGHTQYF

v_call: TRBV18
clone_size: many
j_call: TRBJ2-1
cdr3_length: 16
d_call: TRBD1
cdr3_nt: TGTGCCAGCTCACCACCTGCGCCGGGACAGGGGGTTGAGCAGTTCTTC
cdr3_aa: CASSPPAPGQGVEQFF

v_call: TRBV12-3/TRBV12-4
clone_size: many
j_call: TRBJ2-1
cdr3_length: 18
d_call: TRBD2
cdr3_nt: TGTGCCAGCAGTTTAGCGGGCTTCCTAGCGGGAGGCTACAATGAGCAGTTCTTC
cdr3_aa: CASSLAGFLAGGYNEQFF

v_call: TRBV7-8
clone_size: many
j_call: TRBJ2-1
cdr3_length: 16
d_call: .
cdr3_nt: TGTGCCAGCAGCACTGGGACCCTCCGCACCTACAATGAGCAGTTCTTC
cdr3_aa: CASSTGTLRTYNEQFF

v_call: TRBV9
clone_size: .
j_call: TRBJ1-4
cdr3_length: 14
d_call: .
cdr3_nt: TGTGCCAGCAGCGTAGGGTCGGTTGATGAAAAACTGTTTTTT
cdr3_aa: CASSVGSVDEKLFF

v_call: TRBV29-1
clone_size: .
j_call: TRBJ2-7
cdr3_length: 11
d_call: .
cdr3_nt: TGCAGCGTTGAAGGACAGTACGAGCAGTACTTC
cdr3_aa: CSVEGQYEQYF

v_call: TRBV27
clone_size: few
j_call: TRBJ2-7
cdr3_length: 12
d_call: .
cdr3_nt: TGTGCCAGCAGTACGGGCTTCTACGAGCAGTACTTC
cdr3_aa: CASSTGFYEQYF

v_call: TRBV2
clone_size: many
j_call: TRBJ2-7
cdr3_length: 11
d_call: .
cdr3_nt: TGTGCCAGCGGCGGACTCTACGAGCAGTACTTC
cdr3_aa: CASGGLYEQYF

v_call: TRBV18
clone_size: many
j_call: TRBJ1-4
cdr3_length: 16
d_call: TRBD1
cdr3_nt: TGTGCCAGCTCACCCAGGACAGGAGCAACTAATGAAAAACTGTTTTTT
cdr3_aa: CASSPRTGATNEKLFF

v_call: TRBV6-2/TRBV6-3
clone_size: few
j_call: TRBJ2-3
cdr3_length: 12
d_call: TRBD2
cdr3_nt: TGTGCCAGCGGGAGGGCGGGGGATACGCAGTATTTT
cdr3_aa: CASGRAGDTQYF

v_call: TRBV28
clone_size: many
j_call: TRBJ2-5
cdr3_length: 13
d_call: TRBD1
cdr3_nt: TGTGCCAGCCTTGGACAGGGACAAGAGACCCAGTACTTC
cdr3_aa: CASLGQGQETQYF

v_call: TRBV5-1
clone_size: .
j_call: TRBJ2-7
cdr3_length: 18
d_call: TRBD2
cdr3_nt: TGCGCCAGCAGCGCGCGCGGATCTAGCGGGGCACCGCTCTACGAGCAGTACTTC
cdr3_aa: CASSARGSSGAPLYEQYF

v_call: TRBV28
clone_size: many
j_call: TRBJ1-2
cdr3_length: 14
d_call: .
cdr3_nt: TGTGCCAGCAGTTTACGTCCAGAGACCTATGGCTACACCTTC
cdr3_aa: CASSLRPETYGYTF

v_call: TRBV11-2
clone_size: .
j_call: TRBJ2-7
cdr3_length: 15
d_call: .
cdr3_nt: TGTGCCAGCAGCTACACCGGGACAATTTTTGACGAGCAGTACTTC
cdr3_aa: CASSYTGTIFDEQYF

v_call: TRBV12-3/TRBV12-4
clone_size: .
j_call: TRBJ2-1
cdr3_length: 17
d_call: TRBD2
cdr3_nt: TGTGCCAGCAGATGGACTAGCGGGAGGGGCTCCTACAATGAGCAGTTCTTC
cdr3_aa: CASRWTSGRGSYNEQFF

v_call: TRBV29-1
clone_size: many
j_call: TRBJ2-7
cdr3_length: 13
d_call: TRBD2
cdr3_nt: TGCAGCGTTGCTGACGGGAGGTCCTACGAGCAGTACTTC
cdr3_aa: CSVADGRSYEQYF

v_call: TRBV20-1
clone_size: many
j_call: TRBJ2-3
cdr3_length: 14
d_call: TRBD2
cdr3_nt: TGCAGTGCTCTAGCGGGCCCCAAGGTGGATACGCAGTATTTT
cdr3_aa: CSALAGPKVDTQYF

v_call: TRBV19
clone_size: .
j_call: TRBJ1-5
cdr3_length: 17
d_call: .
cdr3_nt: TGTGCCAGTACCACAGACAGGTATGACGGTAACAATCAGCCCCAGCATTTT
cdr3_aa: CASTTDRYDGNNQPQHF

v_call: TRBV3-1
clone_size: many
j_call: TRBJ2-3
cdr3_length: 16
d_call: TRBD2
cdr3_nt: TGTGCCAGCAGCCAAACCGGGACTAGCGGGAGTTGGACGCAGTATTTT
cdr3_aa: CASSQTGTSGSWTQYF

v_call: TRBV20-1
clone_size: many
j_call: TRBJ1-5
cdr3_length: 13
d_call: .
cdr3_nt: TGCAGTGCTAGAGATGGCGTTGATCAGCCCCAGCATTTT
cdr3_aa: CSARDGVDQPQHF

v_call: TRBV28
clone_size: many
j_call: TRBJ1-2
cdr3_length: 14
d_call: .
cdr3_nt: TGTGCCAGCAGTTTATTATCGGGGGCACTTGGCTACACCTTC
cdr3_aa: CASSLLSGALGYTF

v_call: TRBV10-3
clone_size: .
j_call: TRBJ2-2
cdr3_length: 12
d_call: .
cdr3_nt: TGTGCCATCAAGTGGTTTACCGGGGAGCTGTTTTTT
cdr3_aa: CAIKWFTGELFF

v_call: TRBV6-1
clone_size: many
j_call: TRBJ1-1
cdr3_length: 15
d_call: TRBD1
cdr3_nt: TGTGCCAGCGCTCGTGAGGGACAGCCAAACACTGAAGCTTTCTTT
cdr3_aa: CASAREGQPNTEAFF

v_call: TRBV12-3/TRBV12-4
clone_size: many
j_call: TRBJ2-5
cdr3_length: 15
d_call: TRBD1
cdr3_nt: TGTGCCAGCAGTGGGACAGGGAGCCACCAAGAGACCCAGTACTTC
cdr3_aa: CASSGTGSHQETQYF

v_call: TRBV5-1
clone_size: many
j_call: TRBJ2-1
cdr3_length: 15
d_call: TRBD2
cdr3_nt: TGCGCCAGCAGCTTGGCCGGGACTAACTACAATGAGCAGTTCTTC
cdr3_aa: CASSLAGTNYNEQFF

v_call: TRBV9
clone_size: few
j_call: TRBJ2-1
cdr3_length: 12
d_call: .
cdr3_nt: TGTGCCAGCAGCCTTTCTAGCCATGAGCAGTTCTTC
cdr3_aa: CASSLSSHEQFF

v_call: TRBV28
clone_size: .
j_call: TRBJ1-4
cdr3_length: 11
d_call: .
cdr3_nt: TGTGCCAGCAGTTTATTAGAAAAACTGTTTTTT
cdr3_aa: CASSLLEKLFF

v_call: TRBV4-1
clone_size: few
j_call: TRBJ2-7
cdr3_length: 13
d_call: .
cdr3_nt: TGCGCCAGCAGCCAAGATCGTGGTGTCGAGCAGTACTTC
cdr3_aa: CASSQDRGVEQYF

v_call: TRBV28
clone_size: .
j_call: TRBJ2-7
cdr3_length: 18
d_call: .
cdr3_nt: TGTGCCAGCAGTTCCCCACAACAGAGCCTTTCACCTTCCTACGAGCAGTACTTC
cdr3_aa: CASSSPQQSLSPSYEQYF

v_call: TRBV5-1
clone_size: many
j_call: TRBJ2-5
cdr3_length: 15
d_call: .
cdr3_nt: TGCGCCAGCAGCTTGGTCAGGTCGCACCAAGAGACCCAGTACTTC
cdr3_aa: CASSLVRSHQETQYF

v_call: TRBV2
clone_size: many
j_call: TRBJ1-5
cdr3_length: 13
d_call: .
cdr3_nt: TGTGCCAGCAAGGGGGAGGGAAATCAGCCCCAGCATTTT
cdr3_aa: CASKGEGNQPQHF

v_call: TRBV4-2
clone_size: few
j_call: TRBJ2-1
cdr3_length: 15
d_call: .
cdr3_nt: TGTGCCAGCAGCCGCGGGGCCGAAGGAAGCAATGAGCAGTTCTTC
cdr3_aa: CASSRGAEGSNEQFF

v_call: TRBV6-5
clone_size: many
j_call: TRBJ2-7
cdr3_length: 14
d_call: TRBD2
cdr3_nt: TGTGCCAGCAGTTACGGACTAGCGGGGGACGAGCAGTACTTC
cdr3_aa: CASSYGLAGDEQYF

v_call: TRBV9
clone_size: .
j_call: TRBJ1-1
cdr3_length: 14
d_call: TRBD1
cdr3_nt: TGTGCCAGCAGCCCGGGACAGAGAGGAACTGAAGCTTTCTTT
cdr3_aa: CASSPGQRGTEAFF

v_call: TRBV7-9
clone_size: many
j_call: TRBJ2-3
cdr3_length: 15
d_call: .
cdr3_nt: TGTGCCAGCAGCTTAGCGTGGGGCCGCACAGATACGCAGTATTTT
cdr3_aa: CASSLAWGRTDTQYF

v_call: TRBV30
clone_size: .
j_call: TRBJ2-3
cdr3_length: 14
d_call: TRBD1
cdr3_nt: TGTGCCTACAACAGGGGGCCCAGCACAGATACGCAGTATTTT
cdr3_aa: CAYNRGPSTDTQYF

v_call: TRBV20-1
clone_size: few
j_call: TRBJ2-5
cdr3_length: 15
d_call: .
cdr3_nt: TGCAGTGCTAGCCTCAGTCCAGAGATCCTAGAGACCCAGTACTTC
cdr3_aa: CSASLSPEILETQYF

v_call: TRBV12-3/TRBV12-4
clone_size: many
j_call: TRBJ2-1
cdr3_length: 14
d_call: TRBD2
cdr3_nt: TGTGCCAGCGGTCAAGCGGGGACCTACAATGAGCAGTTCTTC
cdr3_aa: CASGQAGTYNEQFF

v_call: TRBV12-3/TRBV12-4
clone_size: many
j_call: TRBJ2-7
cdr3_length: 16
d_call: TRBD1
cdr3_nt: TGTGCCAGCAGTCAGGGACAGTCAGACAGCTCCTACGAGCAGTACTTC
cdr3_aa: CASSQGQSDSSYEQYF

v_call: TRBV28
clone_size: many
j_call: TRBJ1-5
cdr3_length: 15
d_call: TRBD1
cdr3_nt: TGTGCCAGCACCCAAGGGGGACAGGAAAGCCAGCCCCAGCATTTT
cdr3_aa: CASTQGGQESQPQHF

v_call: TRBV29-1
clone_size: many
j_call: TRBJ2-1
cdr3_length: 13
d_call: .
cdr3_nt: TGCAGCGTTCGGGCAGGGGGGTCAGATGAGCAGTTCTTC
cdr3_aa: CSVRAGGSDEQFF

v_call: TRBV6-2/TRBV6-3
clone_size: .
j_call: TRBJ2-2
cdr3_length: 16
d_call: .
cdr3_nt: TGTGCCAGCAGTTACTCGGTAACCCCGGCCTCCGGGGAGCTGTTTTTT
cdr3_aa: CASSYSVTPASGELFF

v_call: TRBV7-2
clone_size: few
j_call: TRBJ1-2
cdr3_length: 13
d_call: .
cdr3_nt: TGTGCCAGCAGCTACTACAGGGTTCCTGGCTACACCTTC
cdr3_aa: CASSYYRVPGYTF

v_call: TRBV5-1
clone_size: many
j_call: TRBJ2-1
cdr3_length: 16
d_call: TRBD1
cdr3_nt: TGCGCCAGCAGCTTACAGGGGGCGATCTCCTACAATGAGCAGTTCTTC
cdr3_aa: CASSLQGAISYNEQFF

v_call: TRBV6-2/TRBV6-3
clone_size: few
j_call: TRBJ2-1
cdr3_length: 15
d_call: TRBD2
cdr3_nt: TGTGCCAGCAGTTACTCGGTTAGCGGGAGCTTAGAGCAGTTCTTC
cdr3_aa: CASSYSVSGSLEQFF

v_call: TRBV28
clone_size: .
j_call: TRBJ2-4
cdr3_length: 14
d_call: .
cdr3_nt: TGTGCCAGCAGCGAGACAGCTAACAAAAACATTCAGTACTTC
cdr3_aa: CASSETANKNIQYF

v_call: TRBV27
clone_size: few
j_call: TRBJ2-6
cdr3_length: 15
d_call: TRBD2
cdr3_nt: TGTGCCACTTCGGGGGGGGCGGCTGGGGCCAACGTCCTGACTTTC
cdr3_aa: CATSGGAAGANVLTF